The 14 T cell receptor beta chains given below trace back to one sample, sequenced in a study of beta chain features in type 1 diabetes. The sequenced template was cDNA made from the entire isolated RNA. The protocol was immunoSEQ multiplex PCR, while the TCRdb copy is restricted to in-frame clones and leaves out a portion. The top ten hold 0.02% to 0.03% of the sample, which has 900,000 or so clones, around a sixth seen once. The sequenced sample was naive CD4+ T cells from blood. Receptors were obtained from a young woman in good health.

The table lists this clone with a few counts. The CDR3 region is CASSLDPAPSYNEQFF. CDR3 in DNA: TGTGCCAGCAGCTTAGATCCAGCGCCCTCCTACAATGAGCAGTTCTTC. V and J are TRBV7-8 and TRBJ2-1, with unresolved D. The CDR3 is 16 residues long. V lost 1 base and J 0 bases, leaving 10 bases between the germline ends. Germline V gene sequence: CDR1 SGHVS, CDR2 FQNEAQ.

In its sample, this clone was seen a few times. The DNA for the CDR3 is TGTGCCAGCAGTTCGCCCCAGGCAGGTAGAGCCCATGAGCAGTTCTTC. Translated, it gives CASSSPQAGRAHEQFF. The chain combines TRBV28 with TRBJ2-1; D unresolved. This CDR3 region has 16 residues. V was trimmed by 4 bases and J by 8 bases, leaving 21 bases between them. Germline-derived CDR1 and CDR2 are MDHEN and SYDVKM. Together with reference TRBV28 and TRBJ2-1, the CDR3 gives the full variable domain: DVKVTQSSRYLVKRTGEKVFLECVQDMDHENMFWYRQDPGLGLRLIYFSYDVKMKEKGDIPEGYSVSREKKERFSLILESASTNQTSMYLCASSSPQAGRAHEQFFGPGTRLTVL.

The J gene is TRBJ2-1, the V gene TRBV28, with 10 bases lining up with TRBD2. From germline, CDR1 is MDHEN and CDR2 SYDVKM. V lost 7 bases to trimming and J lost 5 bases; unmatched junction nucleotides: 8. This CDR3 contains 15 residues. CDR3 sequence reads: CASKILGTSDNEQFF. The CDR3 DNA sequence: TGTGCCAGCAAAATTCTCGGGACTAGCGACAATGAGCAGTTCTTC.

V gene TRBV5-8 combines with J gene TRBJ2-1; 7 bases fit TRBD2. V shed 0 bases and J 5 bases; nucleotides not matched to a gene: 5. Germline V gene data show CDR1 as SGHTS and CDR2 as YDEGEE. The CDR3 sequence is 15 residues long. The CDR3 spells CASSLVGSGNNEQFF. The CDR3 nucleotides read TGTGCCAGCAGCTTGGTCGGGAGCGGGAACAATGAGCAGTTCTTC.

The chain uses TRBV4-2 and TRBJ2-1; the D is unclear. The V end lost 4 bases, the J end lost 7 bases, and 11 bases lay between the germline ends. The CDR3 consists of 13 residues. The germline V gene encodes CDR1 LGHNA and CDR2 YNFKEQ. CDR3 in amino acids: CASSRWQTNEQFF. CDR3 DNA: TGTGCCAGCAGCCGATGGCAGACTAATGAGCAGTTCTTC.

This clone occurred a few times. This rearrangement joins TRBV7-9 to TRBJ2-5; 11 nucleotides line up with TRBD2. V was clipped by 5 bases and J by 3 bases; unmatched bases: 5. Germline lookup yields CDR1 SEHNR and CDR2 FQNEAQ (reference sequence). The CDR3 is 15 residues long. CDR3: CASSPMGLAEETQYF. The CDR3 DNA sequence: TGTGCCAGCAGCCCAATGGGACTAGCGGAAGAGACCCAGTACTTC.

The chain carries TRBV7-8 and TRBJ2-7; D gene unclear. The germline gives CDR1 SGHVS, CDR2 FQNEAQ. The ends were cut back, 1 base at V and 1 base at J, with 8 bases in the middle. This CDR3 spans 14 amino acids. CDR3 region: CASSLGRGSYEQYF. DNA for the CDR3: TGTGCCAGCAGCTTAGGACGCGGATCCTACGAGCAGTACTTC.

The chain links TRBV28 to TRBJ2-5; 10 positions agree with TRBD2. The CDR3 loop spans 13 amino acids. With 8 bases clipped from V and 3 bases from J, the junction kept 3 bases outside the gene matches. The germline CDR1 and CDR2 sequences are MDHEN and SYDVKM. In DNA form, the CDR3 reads TGTGCCAGCGGGCTAGCGGGAGAAGAGACCCAGTACTTC. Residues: CASGLAGEETQYF.

The CDR3, as DNA: TGCGCCAGCAGCCAAGAAGAGCGGTACAATGAGCAGTTCTTC. Its protein is CASSQEERYNEQFF. The V and J genes are TRBV4-3 and TRBJ2-1; the D gene is possibly TRBD2 (5 bases). CDR1 LGHNA and CDR2 YSLEER come from the germline V gene. The CDR3 covers 14 residues. With 0 bases removed from V and 4 bases from J, the gap between germline ends came to 7 bases.

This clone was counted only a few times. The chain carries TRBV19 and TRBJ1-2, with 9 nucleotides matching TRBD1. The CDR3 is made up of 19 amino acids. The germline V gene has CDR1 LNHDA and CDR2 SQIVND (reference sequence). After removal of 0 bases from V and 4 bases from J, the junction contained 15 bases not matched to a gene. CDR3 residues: CASSIDSGTGIFVSYGYTF. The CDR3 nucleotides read TGTGCCAGTAGTATAGATTCCGGGACAGGGATTTTCGTCAGCTATGGCTACACCTTC.

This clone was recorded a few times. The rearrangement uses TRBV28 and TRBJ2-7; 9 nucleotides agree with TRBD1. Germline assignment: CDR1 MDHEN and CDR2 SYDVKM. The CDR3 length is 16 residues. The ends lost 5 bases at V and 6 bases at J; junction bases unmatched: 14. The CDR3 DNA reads TGTGCCAGCAGTCTATTGGGGGGACAGGGTAGAGGCGAGCAGTACTTC. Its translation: CASSLLGGQGRGEQYF. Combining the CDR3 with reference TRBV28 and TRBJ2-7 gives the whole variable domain DVKVTQSSRYLVKRTGEKVFLECVQDMDHENMFWYRQDPGLGLRLIYFSYDVKMKEKGDIPEGYSVSREKKERFSLILESASTNQTSMYLCASSLLGGQGRGEQYFGPGTRLTVT.

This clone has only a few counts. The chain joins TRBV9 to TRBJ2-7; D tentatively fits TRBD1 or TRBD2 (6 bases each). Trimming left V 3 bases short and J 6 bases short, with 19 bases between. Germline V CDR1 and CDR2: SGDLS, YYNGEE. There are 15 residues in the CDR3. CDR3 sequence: CASSARQDYIGEQYF. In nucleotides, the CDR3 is TGTGCCAGCAGCGCTCGACAGGACTATATTGGCGAGCAGTACTTC.

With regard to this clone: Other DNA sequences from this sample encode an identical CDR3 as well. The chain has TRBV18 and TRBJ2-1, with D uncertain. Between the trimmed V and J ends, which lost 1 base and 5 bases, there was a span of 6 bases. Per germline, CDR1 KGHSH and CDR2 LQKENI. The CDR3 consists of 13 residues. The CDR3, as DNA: TGTGCCAGCTCACCACTCACCGACAATGAGCAGTTCTTC. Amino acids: CASSPLTDNEQFF.

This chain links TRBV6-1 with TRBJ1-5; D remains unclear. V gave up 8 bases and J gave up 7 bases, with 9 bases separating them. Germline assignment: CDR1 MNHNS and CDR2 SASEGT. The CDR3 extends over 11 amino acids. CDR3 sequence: CASRSAQPQHF. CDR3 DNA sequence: TGTGCCAGCCGGTCGGCCCAGCCCCAGCATTTT.